Sequencing of this T cell receptor beta chain was carried out in a study of cytomegalovirus exposure and HLA in healthy donors. Findings and caveats of the study: Among immune exposure information, only CMV serostatus was available. The likely origin of a cluster of highly shared sequence variants was a sequencing artifact.

Amplification used 60 Vbeta primers and 13 Jbeta primers. The table came from immunoSEQ multiplex PCR; TCRdb's copy has only in-frame clones and leaves some out. The sample contains about 130,000 clones, over 60% of which appear only once. On this clone itself: What it binds is not known.

V dropped 4 bases and J dropped 0 bases, with 12 bases sitting between them. From germline, CDR1 is SGHDT and CDR2 YYEEEE. The CDR3 has 15 residues. The chain has TRBV5-6 and TRBJ2-3, with D possibly TRBD2 on 5 matching bases. The sequencing input was PBMCs. This receptor was taken from a woman aged 60-70 years in good health and CMV-seronegative. The CDR3: CASSPSRGSTDTQYF. Here the CDR3 DNA reads TGTGCCAGCAGCCCAAGTCGGGGAAGCACAGATACGCAGTATTTT.